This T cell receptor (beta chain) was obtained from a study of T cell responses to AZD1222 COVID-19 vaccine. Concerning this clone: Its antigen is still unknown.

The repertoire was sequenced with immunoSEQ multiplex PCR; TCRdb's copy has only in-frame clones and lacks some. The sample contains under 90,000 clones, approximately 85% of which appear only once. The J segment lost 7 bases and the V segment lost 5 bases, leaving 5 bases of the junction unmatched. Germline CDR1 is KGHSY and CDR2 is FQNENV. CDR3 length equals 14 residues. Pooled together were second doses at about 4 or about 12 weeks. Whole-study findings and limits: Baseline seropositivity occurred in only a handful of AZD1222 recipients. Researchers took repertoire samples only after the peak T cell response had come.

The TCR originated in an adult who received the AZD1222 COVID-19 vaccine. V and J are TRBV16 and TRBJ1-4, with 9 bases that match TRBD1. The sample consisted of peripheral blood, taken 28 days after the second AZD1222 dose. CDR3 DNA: TGTGCCAGCAGCTCCGGACAGGGGCGTGAAAAACTGTTTTTT. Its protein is CASSSGQGREKLFF.